The source of this T cell receptor beta chain is a study of blood T cell repertoires in COVID-19 (dated by TCRdb to about 2020). At the level of the whole study: Collaborator samples came from the United States, Italy and Spain and covered acute and convalescent phases of COVID-19. The material from the prospective study consisted of cDNA or gDNA derived from T cells, B-cell-depleted T cells, or PBMCs. The dataset comprised deeply sampled blood TCRbeta repertoires from subjects exposed to, actively infected with, or recovered from COVID-19. The repertoires were made available in a free public database intended to serve as a resource for research on the immune response to SARS-CoV-2. The samples were drawn from two sources: the first 160 participants of the ongoing ImmuneRACE study, and fewer than 1,500 subjects contributed by 6 global collaborators. A de-identified subject ID, COVID-19 status, age in years and sex were almost always included in the sample metadata. HLA class I and class II types, where available, came from metadata supplied by the sample provider rather than from assay-based typing.

From a lookup of the germline V gene (reference sequence), CDR1 and CDR2 are GTSNPN and SVGIG. Trimming leaves V shorter by 0 bases and J shorter by 9 bases, with the junction holding 2 bases beyond the gene matches. The CDR3 starts with the cysteine, ends with the phenylalanine, and has 13 residues. This entry keeps only the CDR3 DNA: 39 bases, framed from base 1. Overall study outcomes, separate from this receptor: Clinical and demographic metadata were provided uncurated, with the amount varying by source and participant.

At one collaborating source in Seattle, patients were enrolled during active infection and were followed longitudinally through the course of disease. Collaborating institutions collected whole blood in K2EDTA tubes following their own protocols. Collaborator samples were shipped for TCRbeta analysis as frozen whole blood, isolated PBMCs, or DNA extracted from either sample type. TCRbeta CDR3 regions were amplified from genomic DNA by means of the immunoSEQ Assay, a bias-controlled multiplex PCR. The paper's processing steps were these. Nucleated cell counts per sample were estimated from amplification of reference gene primers within the assay. Sequence reads were collapsed and filtered to measure the absolute abundance of every unique TCRbeta CDR3 rearrangement. For each sample, productive Simpson clonality was calculated as the square root of Simpson's diversity index over productive rearrangements. TCRdb mirrors the immuneACCESS table, restricted to in-frame sequences. Some clones are absent from its copies; in checked studies, under half trace to an unresolved V gene, and the reason for the others is unknown. V and J calls and clone size follow that table, whereas D and trimming were derived from the DNA. This sample has tens of thousands of clones in its table, and 84% of those were observed once. The ten largest clones add up to roughly 14% of the sample.

Remarks on this clone: Its antigen specificity is not known. Base-call qualities are not available, and no considerably larger clone is one nucleotide away.

This sequence originates from a man in his forties or fifties with COVID-19, enrolled during active disease. The chain is encoded by TRBV30 joined to TRBJ1-6; 7 central nucleotides agree with TRBD1. The sample was peripheral blood. The DNA reads TGTGCCTGGAGTGTACAGGGGAGTTCACCCCTCCACTTT. Protein translation: CAWSVQGSSPLHF.